The 15 T cell receptor beta chains in this list originate from one sample, sequenced in a study of shared clonotypes between healthy human individuals. Clones were sequenced by immunoSEQ multiplex PCR, and TCRdb holds only the in-frame ones, with some missing. The sample lists under 700,000 clones; approximately 95% were seen once. Naive CD8 cells lacked CD45RO and underwent positive selection for CCR7, leaving out terminally differentiated effector memory CD45RA+ cells. Sequenced sample: naive CD8+ T cells sorted from blood. The receptors stem from a woman in her 30s in good health.

This clone appeared once. The chain combines TRBV6-5 with TRBJ2-7; 7 nucleotides align to TRBD1. CDR3 length equals 14 residues. Germline trimming cut 8 bases from V and 5 bases from J; bases unmatched to any gene: 12. The germline gives CDR1 MNHEY, CDR2 SVGAGI. The CDR3 sequence is CASGMTGNIDEQYF. For the CDR3, the DNA is TGTGCCAGCGGGATGACAGGGAATATCGACGAGCAGTACTTC.

This sequence joins TRBV10-3 and TRBJ2-2, with 11 positions matching TRBD1. Germline CDR1 is ENHRY and CDR2 is SYGVKD. After removal of 1 base from V and 5 bases from J, the junction contained 3 bases not matched to a gene. The CDR3 sequence is 16 residues long. The CDR3, as DNA: TGTGCCATCAGTGAGTTCCGGGACAGGGGGACCGGGGAGCTGTTTTTT. This translates into CAISEFRDRGTGELFF.

The CDR3 bases are TGTGCCAGCAGTTTCGGTAGACTCCAGGGGGCGCGAGGCTACACCTTC. Translation gives CASSFGRLQGARGYTF. The chain employs TRBV28 and TRBJ1-2, with TRBD1 matching over 8 bases. The CDR3 is made up of 16 amino acids. CDR1 is MDHEN, CDR2 SYDVKM, per germline. The V and J ends lost 3 bases and 8 bases, in that order; junction bases with no gene match: 14.

The genes are TRBV19 and TRBJ1-5; D is undetermined. The germline CDR1 and CDR2 sequences are LNHDA and SQIVND (reference sequence). This CDR3 region has 15 residues. The V gene lost 1 base and the J gene lost 2 bases, with 9 bases spanning the gap. CDR3 DNA sequence: TGTGCCAGTAGTATAGTCAGTATAGGCAATCAGCCCCAGCATTTT. It encodes CASSIVSIGNQPQHF.

The V and J genes are TRBV10-1 and TRBJ2-2; TRBD2 might be the D (5 bases). Per germline, CDR1 WNHNN and CDR2 SYGVQD (reference sequence). V gave up 1 base and J gave up 0 bases, with 12 bases separating them. This CDR3 comprises 17 residues. The CDR3 loop reads CASSEFIEGTNTGELFF. The CDR3 nucleotides are TGCGCCAGCAGTGAGTTCATTGAGGGAACGAACACCGGGGAGCTGTTTTTT.

The CDR3 is CASSKDREGNEKLFF. CDR3 coding DNA: TGTGCCAGCAGTAAAGACAGGGAGGGGAATGAAAAACTGTTTTTT. J is TRBJ1-4 and V is TRBV6-5; 7 bases agree with TRBD1. Germline lookup yields CDR1 MNHEY and CDR2 SVGAGI. With 5 bases clipped from V and 5 bases from J, the junction kept 8 bases outside the gene matches. The CDR3 consists of 15 residues.

The chain carries TRBV11-3 and TRBJ2-7; D not certain. Germline CDR1 SGHNT, CDR2 YENEEA. CDR3 size: 14 residues. Trimming pared 4 bases from V and 1 base from J, leaving 11 bases between. The CDR3 nucleotides read TGTGCCAGCAGCTCGACCTTGGAATCCTACGAGCAGTACTTC. This encodes CASSSTLESYEQYF. The full variable domain, completed using reference TRBV11-3 and TRBJ2-7, is EAGVVQSPRYKIIEKKQPVAFWCNPISGHNTLYWYLQNLGQGPELLIRYENEEAVDDSQLPKDRFSAERLKGVDSTLKIQPAELGDSAVYLCASSSTLESYEQYFGPGTRLTVT.

The V and J genes are TRBV9 and TRBJ2-6; weak D call: TRBD1 (6 bases). Trimming took off 6 bases at V and 4 bases at J, with 11 bases between the two ends. The CDR3 loop spans 14 amino acids. Germline-derived CDR1 and CDR2 are SGDLS and YYNGEE. Written as DNA, the CDR3 is TGTGCCAGCAAAAATGGGGGCGGGGCCAACGTCCTGACTTTC. It translates to CASKNGGGANVLTF.

V usage is TRBV18 and J usage is TRBJ2-1, with TRBD2 as a possible D gene (6 bases). The CDR3 has 16 residues. The V gene's germline CDR1 is KGHSH and CDR2 LQKENI. Trimming stripped 3 bases from V and 7 bases from J, with 19 bases between. The CDR3 region has the DNA TGTGCCAGCTCACCGTGGGACTCCGCTGGGGGGAATGAGCAGTTCTTC. This sequence encodes CASSPWDSAGGNEQFF.

This clone showed up just once. The rearrangement joins TRBV6-1 to TRBJ1-4; D unresolved. The CDR3 extends over 15 amino acids. Trimming removed 7 bases at V and 0 bases at J, with 12 bases between. The germline gives CDR1 MNHNS, CDR2 SASEGT. The CDR3 DNA reads as TGTGCCAGCACTCCGACGCGTGCAACTAATGAAAAACTGTTTTTT. Its protein is CASTPTRATNEKLFF.

This chain joins TRBV13 and TRBJ2-7, with 7 bases lining up with TRBD1. There are 13 residues in the CDR3. V shed 5 bases, J shed 1 base, and the junction held 2 bases outside the gene matches. Germline V gene data show CDR1 as PRHDT and CDR2 as FYEKMQ (reference sequence). CDR3 region: CASSPQGSYEQYF. CDR3 in DNA: TGTGCCAGCAGCCCACAGGGGTCCTACGAGCAGTACTTC. Using reference TRBV13 and TRBJ2-7 for the parts outside the CDR3, the full variable domain is AAGVIQSPRHLIKEKRETATLKCYPIPRHDTVYWYQQGPGQDPQFLISFYEKMQSDKGSIPDRFSAQQFSDYHSELNMSSLELGDSALYFCASSPQGSYEQYFGPGTRLTVT.

This chain connects TRBV13 to TRBJ1-4; D remains ambiguous. Germline V lookup: CDR1 PRHDT, CDR2 FYEKMQ (reference sequence). CDR3 length: 16 residues. Trimming pared 1 base from V and 1 base from J, leaving 10 bases between. CDR3 sequence (DNA): TGTGCCAGCAGCTTAGATCAGGCGAGAACTAATGAAAAACTGTTTTTT. It encodes CASSLDQARTNEKLFF.

The chain recombines TRBV28 with TRBJ2-1; 12 bases are a match to TRBD2. This CDR3 is 16 amino acids long. Germline V lookup: CDR1 MDHEN, CDR2 SYDVKM. The trim removed 5 bases at V and 9 bases at J, leaving 11 bases unmatched. As DNA, the CDR3 is TGTGCCAGCAGTCCCCCTCGGACTAGCGGGGTTGGTGAGCAGTTCTTC. Translating gives CASSPPRTSGVGEQFF.

This clone has a single count. The V and J genes are TRBV28 and TRBJ2-7; the match to TRBD1 covers 9 bases. The CDR3 has 15 residues. Per germline, CDR1 MDHEN and CDR2 SYDVKM. V was pared by 3 bases and J by 6 bases, with 9 bases of the junction left unmatched. For the CDR3, the DNA is TGTGCCAGCAGTTTTTTCACAGGGGGCGGGGGCGAGCAGTACTTC. Amino acids: CASSFFTGGGGEQYF.

The rearrangement links TRBV7-9 to TRBJ2-1; TRBD1 is a possible D gene (8 bases). Germline-derived CDR1 and CDR2 are SEHNR and FQNEAQ (reference sequence). Trimming removed 3 bases at V and 8 bases at J, with 17 bases between. The CDR3 has 15 amino acids. In nucleotides, the CDR3 is TGTGCCAGCAGCTTTGCACAGGGGGGGAAGGATGAGCAGTTCTTC. It encodes CASSFAQGGKDEQFF.